This is a list of T cell receptor beta chains from one sample in a study of cytomegalovirus exposure and HLA in healthy donors. Clones were read by immunoSEQ multiplex PCR, and TCRdb kept only the in-frame ones, dropping some. The data contain 150,000 to 200,000 clones, about 12% of them singletons. Sequencing was carried out using PBMCs. All receptors derive from a man aged 45-65 years in good health and CMV-seropositive. Both conserved end residues are part of each CDR3. D genes are given only for firm matches. Clone size is given for some rows only: seen once, a few or many times, or a class if the clone is expanded.

clone size	V gene	J gene	D gene	CDR3 DNA	CDR3 protein
NA	TRBV5-6	TRBJ2-5	TRBD2	TGTGCCAGCAGTCGGGGGGAGGCCGGGGAGACCCAGTACTTC	CASSRGEAGETQYF
few	TRBV2	TRBJ1-5	NA	TGTGCCAGCAGTGAACAGGGGAATCAGCCCCAGCATTTT	CASSEQGNQPQHF
few	TRBV9	TRBJ1-5	NA	TGTGCCAGCAGCGTTGGCGAGGGGAGGAATCAGCCCCAGCATTTT	CASSVGEGRNQPQHF
NA	TRBV28	TRBJ1-2	NA	TGTGCCAGCAGTTTATCGGGGGTTAACTATGGCTACACCTTC	CASSLSGVNYGYTF
few	TRBV5-1	TRBJ2-3	TRBD2	TGCGCCAGCAGCTTGGCTAGCGGGGGGGCAGATACGCAGTATTTT	CASSLASGGADTQYF
few	TRBV10-3	TRBJ1-2	NA	TGTGCCATCAGTGATGCCGCCGGGTCTAACTATGGCTACACCTTC	CAISDAAGSNYGYTF
NA	TRBV11-2	TRBJ1-3	NA	TGTGCCAGCAGCTTTACTGGAAACACCATATATTTT	CASSFTGNTIYF
few	TRBV11-3	TRBJ2-3	TRBD2	TGTGCCAGCAATGTGCTAGCGGGGGCCCGCACAGATACGCAGTATTTT	CASNVLAGARTDTQYF
NA	TRBV5-1	TRBJ2-7	TRBD2	TGCGCCAGCAGCCGGGAGGGGGGCGAGCAGTACTTC	CASSREGGEQYF
few	TRBV19	TRBJ1-3	NA	TGTGCCAGTAGTCCGCCGGACAGCCCTCGGAACACCATATATTTT	CASSPPDSPRNTIYF